These T cell receptor beta chains were read from a single sample in a study of OX40 agonist ivuxolimab in advanced cancers. Sequencing was performed with immunoSEQ multiplex PCR; in TCRdb, only in-frame clones are kept and a portion is missing. The data show some 41,000 clones, 80% to 90% seen once. The specimen was CD4+ or CD8+ T cells sorted from blood, collected in a trial of the OX40 agonist ivuxolimab. These receptors all come from an adult with an advanced solid tumor such as melanoma, head and neck, liver or kidney cancer. The CDR3 runs from the conserved cysteine through the conserved F or W. The D gene is left open where the match is weak. Clone sizes are given selectively: once, few, many, or a class where the clone is expanded.

>TRBV19|NA|TRBJ2-3|TRBD1
CASTETGSTDTQYF
TGTGCCAGTACCGAGACAGGGTCCACAGATACGCAGTATTTT
>TRBV19|NA|TRBJ2-1|TRBD2
CASSQTSGTSSYNEQFF
TGTGCCAGTAGCCAAACTAGCGGAACCAGCTCCTACAATGAGCAGTTCTTC
>TRBV6-5|NA|TRBJ2-7|TRBD1
CASSYLPRDSHEQYF
TGTGCCAGCAGTTACCTCCCCCGGGACAGTCACGAGCAGTACTTC
>TRBV4-2|once|TRBJ2-5|TRBD1
CASSQAGQGILRETQYF
TGTGCCAGCAGCCAAGCGGGACAGGGGATCTTGAGGGAGACCCAGTACTTC
>TRBV7-9|NA|TRBJ2-7|NA
CASSLRREQYF
TGTGCCAGCAGCTTGAGAAGGGAGCAGTACTTC
>TRBV29-1|NA|TRBJ1-1|TRBD1
CSGGQVEAFF
TGCAGCGGTGGACAGGTTGAAGCTTTCTTT
>TRBV7-2|NA|TRBJ2-1|NA
CASSLTRFEQFF
TGTGCCAGCAGCCTAACCCGATTCGAGCAGTTCTTC
>TRBV6-5|NA|TRBJ2-2|NA
CASSPRGGGELFF
TGTGCCAGCAGTCCACGGGGTGGCGGGGAGCTGTTTTTT
>TRBV10-1|NA|TRBJ2-1|TRBD2
CASSLAGGSGQFF
TGCGCCAGCAGTTTAGCGGGAGGGTCCGGGCAGTTCTTC
>TRBV9|NA|TRBJ2-1|NA
CASSVGSRNEQFF
TGTGCCAGCAGCGTAGGGAGCCGTAATGAGCAGTTCTTC
>TRBV7-9|NA|TRBJ1-1|NA
CASSLGQGTTEAFF
TGTGCCAGCAGCTTAGGGCAGGGGACCACTGAAGCTTTCTTT
>TRBV2|NA|TRBJ2-7|TRBD2
CASSAPLAAYEQYF
TGTGCCAGCAGCGCACCCCTAGCGGCCTACGAGCAGTACTTC
>TRBV5-1|NA|TRBJ2-5|NA
CASSLTSVQETRYF
TGCGCCAGCAGCTTGACTTCGGTCCAAGAGACCCGGTACTTC
>TRBV7-6|NA|TRBJ1-2|NA
CASSLGTISGYTF
TGTGCCAGCAGCTTGGGGACGATCTCCGGCTACACCTTC
>TRBV30|NA|TRBJ1-5|NA
CAWSGSLGTQPQHF
TGTGCCTGGAGTGGTTCCCTAGGGACTCAGCCCCAGCATTTT
>TRBV6-6|NA|TRBJ1-4|NA
CASSYGRQREKLFF
TGTGCCAGCAGTTACGGGCGACAGCGGGAAAAACTGTTTTTT
>TRBV5-8|NA|TRBJ1-5|NA
CASSFINQPQHF
TGTGCCAGCAGCTTTATTAATCAGCCCCAGCATTTT
>TRBV18|NA|TRBJ1-2|TRBD1
CASSPVGTGILGGYTF
TGTGCCAGCTCACCGGTGGGGACAGGGATTCTAGGAGGCTACACCTTC
>TRBV28|NA|TRBJ2-7|TRBD1
CASTPEWGTGPYEQYF
TGTGCCAGCACCCCAGAGTGGGGGACAGGGCCTTACGAGCAGTACTTC
>TRBV6-5|NA|TRBJ2-3|TRBD1
CASSRQGALVDTQYF
TGTGCCAGCAGTCGACAGGGGGCTTTGGTAGATACGCAGTATTTT
>TRBV6-4|NA|TRBJ2-2|TRBD2
CAPWGGRTGELFF
TGTGCCCCTTGGGGAGGGCGCACCGGGGAGCTGTTTTTT
>TRBV7-2|few|TRBJ2-1|NA
CASSLSQDPYNEQFF
TGTGCCAGCAGCTTAAGTCAGGATCCCTACAATGAGCAGTTCTTC
>TRBV19|NA|TRBJ1-2|NA
CASHPWVNTNYGYTF
TGTGCCAGCCACCCCTGGGTAAATACTAACTATGGCTACACCTTC
>TRBV11-3|NA|TRBJ1-1|NA
CASSLGREYTEAFF
TGTGCCAGCAGCTTAGGCAGAGAATACACTGAAGCTTTCTTT
>TRBV30|NA|TRBJ2-1|NA
CAWMVGDEQFF
TGTGCCTGGATGGTAGGGGATGAGCAGTTCTTC
>TRBV7-2|NA|TRBJ1-2|NA
CASSLDRTRGPDGYTF
TGTGCCAGCAGCTTAGATAGAACGAGAGGGCCTGATGGCTACACCTTC
>TRBV7-9|NA|TRBJ2-5|NA
CASSDQETQYF
TGTGCCAGCAGCGACCAAGAGACCCAGTACTTC
>TRBV5-5|NA|TRBJ2-7|NA
CASSSSYEQYF
TGTGCCAGCAGCTCCTCCTACGAGCAGTACTTC
>TRBV6-5|NA|TRBJ1-4|NA
CASKQGLTNEKLFF
TGTGCCAGCAAACAGGGTTTGACTAATGAAAAACTGTTTTTT
>TRBV28|NA|TRBJ2-1|NA
CASSRRWLAGEQFF
TGTGCCAGCAGCAGGAGGTGGCTAGCCGGGGAGCAGTTCTTC
>TRBV6-5|few|TRBJ1-2|NA
CASTKGEYRGYTF
TGTGCCAGCACCAAAGGGGAGTATAGAGGCTACACCTTC
>TRBV28|NA|TRBJ2-3|NA
CASSWGGTSTDTQYF
TGTGCCAGCAGTTGGGGCGGGACTAGCACAGATACGCAGTATTTT
>TRBV6-5|NA|TRBJ1-1|NA
CASRDPRTEQAFF
TGTGCCAGCAGGGACCCCCGGACCGAACAAGCTTTCTTT
>TRBV28|NA|TRBJ2-1|NA
CASSLRRAKYNEQFF
TGTGCCAGCAGTTTAAGGAGGGCCAAGTACAATGAGCAGTTCTTC
>TRBV5-1|NA|TRBJ1-1|NA
CASSLSSQLNTEAFF
TGCGCCAGCAGCTTATCATCGCAGCTGAACACTGAAGCTTTCTTT
>TRBV5-1|NA|TRBJ2-4|NA
CASSQYPSQDIQYF
TGCGCCAGCAGTCAATATCCGAGCCAGGACATTCAGTACTTC
>TRBV19|NA|TRBJ2-1|NA
CASSANPVLEQFF
TGTGCCAGTAGTGCCAACCCTGTATTAGAGCAGTTCTTC
>TRBV28|NA|TRBJ2-1|TRBD2
CATGGGAGGWNEQFF
TGTGCCACCGGCGGTGGGGCGGGAGGGTGGAATGAGCAGTTCTTC
>TRBV11-3|NA|TRBJ2-2|TRBD2
CASSLDGTSGRITGELFF
TGTGCCAGCAGCTTAGATGGGACTAGCGGGAGGATCACCGGGGAGCTGTTTTTT
>TRBV10-3|NA|TRBJ2-2|TRBD2
CAIRATGGPAGELFF
TGTGCCATCAGGGCTACGGGAGGGCCGGCCGGGGAGCTGTTTTTT